The 16 T cell receptor beta chains below all came from one sample that was sequenced in a study of spatial heterogeneity in lung cancer. The time point was: sample taken at primary tumor resection. TCRdb processed the 5' RACE reads anew with MiXCR; each CDR3 protein has one entry. The data contain over 10,000 distinct CDR3 sequences, roughly 4.6% of them singletons. Study observations and caveats: In tumors, expanded intratumoral alpha and beta TCR counts tracked mutation counts.

The antigens of these receptors remain unknown. The sample here was lung tumor tissue, taken at surgery. These receptors all stem from a male donor with early-stage non-small cell lung cancer.

With regard to this clonotype: This beta chain slipped into a library made for alpha chains as a stray read, so its size is not meaningful. The rearrangement uses TRBV3-1 and TRBJ1-1; TRBD1 agrees at 9 bases. CDR1 and CDR2 (germline): LGHDT, YNNKEL (reference sequence). With 4 bases clipped from V and 4 bases from J, the junction kept 4 bases outside the gene matches. CDR3 length: 14 amino acids. The CDR3 DNA follows: TGTGCCAGCAGCCTCCGGACAGGGGCCACTGAAGCTTTCTTT. The encoded protein is CASSLRTGATEAFF.

This clonotype was seen at least ten times. Little can be read into the size of this beta chain, an off-target read in a library designed for alpha chains. The V and J genes are TRBV10-3 and TRBJ2-2; a possible D gene is TRBD1 (5 bases). The V gene lost 0 bases and the J gene lost 2 bases, with 7 bases spanning the gap. The germline V gene encodes CDR1 ENHRY and CDR2 SYGVKD. This CDR3 has 15 amino acids. The CDR3 DNA sequence: TGTGCCATCAGTGAGTCTCAGGGAAACACCGGGGAGCTGTTTTTT. This encodes CAISESQGNTGELFF.

This clonotype was seen ten or more times. This beta chain is an unintended read in a library built for alpha chains; its size means little. The rearrangement joins TRBV12-3 or TRBV12-4 to TRBJ2-3, with TRBD2 as a possible D gene (5 bases). The germline V and J ends were trimmed by 8 bases and 6 bases, with 15 bases remaining between them. The CDR3 spans 13 residues. The CDR3 coding sequence is TGTGCCAGCCTCCTGAGCGGTGCGGATACGCAGTATTTT. Translating it yields CASLLSGADTQYF.

As regards this clonotype: Being off target in a library aimed at alpha chains, this beta chain has a size of little meaning. The chain employs TRBV20-1 and TRBJ1-5, with D perhaps matching TRBD1 (5 bases). Germline V gene lookup returns CDR1 DFQATT and CDR2 SNEGSKA (reference sequence). This CDR3 has 12 residues. CDR3 nucleotide sequence: TGCAGCACTAGGGGTGGCAATCAGCCCCAGCATTTT. Translation: CSTRGGNQPQHF.

This clonotype was counted many times. This beta chain is an unintended read in a library built for alpha chains; its size means little. The V and J genes are TRBV2 and TRBJ1-4; D ambiguous. The germline V gene has CDR1 SNHLY and CDR2 FYNNEI. CDR3 length equals 15 residues. The V gene lost 8 bases and the J gene lost 8 bases, with 21 bases spanning the gap. CDR3 amino acids: CASQRSGEIREKLFF. CDR3 nucleotide sequence: TGTGCCAGCCAACGTTCCGGGGAAATAAGGGAAAAACTGTTTTTT.

This clonotype was recorded at least ten times. This beta chain lies outside the target of a library built for alpha chains; its clone size means little. J is TRBJ1-5 and V is TRBV4-1; D possibly corresponds to TRBD1 (5 bases). CDR1 is MGHRA and CDR2 is YSYEKL in the germline V gene. The CDR3 has 13 residues. With 3 bases removed from V and 4 bases from J, the gap between germline ends came to 7 bases. CDR3 bases: TGCGCCAGCAGCCAGTCAGGGAATCAGCCCCAGCATTTT. Encoded protein: CASSQSGNQPQHF.

This clonotype has at least ten counts. Since the library was made to target alpha chains, this beta chain is a stray read and its abundance is not meaningful. V gene TRBV3-1 combines with J gene TRBJ2-3, with 8 bases lining up with TRBD2. The V and J ends lost 4 bases and 5 bases, in that order; junction bases with no gene match: 14. In germline, CDR1 is LGHDT, CDR2 YNNKEL (reference sequence). CDR3 length equals 17 residues. The DNA of the CDR3 is TGTGCCAGCAGCCTTAACCACCCCGGGGGGGGTGAAGATACGCAGTATTTT. It encodes CASSLNHPGGGEDTQYF.

This clonotype occurred many times. This beta chain slipped into a library made for alpha chains as a stray read, so its size is not meaningful. The chain employs TRBV2 and TRBJ2-2; 10 bases are shared with TRBD1. With 4 bases clipped from V and 5 bases from J, the junction kept 7 bases outside the gene matches. CDR1 is SNHLY and CDR2 is FYNNEI in the germline V gene. This CDR3 is 16 amino acids long. CDR3: CASSARQGAATGELFF. CDR3 coding DNA: TGTGCCAGCAGTGCCCGACAGGGGGCGGCGACCGGGGAGCTGTTTTTT.

As regards this clonotype: The size of this beta chain means little, since it is a stray read in a library made for alpha chains. The chain carries TRBV5-4 and TRBJ2-2; maybe TRBD1 (6 bases). Trimming took off 4 bases at V and 3 bases at J, with 10 bases between the two ends. Germline V gene data show CDR1 as SGHNT and CDR2 as YYREEE (reference sequence). This CDR3 spans 14 amino acids. DNA of the CDR3: TGTGCCAGCAGCCAGGGGCAAGACACCGGGGAGCTGTTTTTT. Its translation: CASSQGQDTGELFF.

This clonotype was seen many times. This beta chain is an unintended read in a library built for alpha chains; its size means little. The V call is TRBV4-1, the J call TRBJ1-4; D is unresolved. Between the trimmed V and J ends, which lost 0 bases and 11 bases, there was a span of 10 bases. Germline V gene lookup returns CDR1 MGHRA and CDR2 YSYEKL. The CDR3 runs 13 residues. CDR3 amino acids: CASSQDGFGKLFF. Written as DNA, the CDR3 is TGCGCCAGCAGCCAAGACGGATTCGGGAAACTGTTTTTT.

This clonotype has at least ten counts. The library was designed around alpha chains, so this beta chain is a stray read whose abundance carries little weight. The chain carries TRBV15 and TRBJ2-3; 8 nucleotides line up with TRBD2. Germline V lookup: CDR1 LNHNV, CDR2 YYDKDF (reference sequence). The CDR3 runs 17 residues. V shed 5 bases and J 3 bases; nucleotides not matched to a gene: 13. The CDR3 reads CATSGRTKAGETDTQYF. The CDR3 DNA reads as TGTGCCACCAGCGGTAGGACAAAAGCGGGGGAGACAGATACGCAGTATTTT.

This clonotype was observed at least ten times. This beta chain appears as a stray read in a library generated for alpha chains; its size is not informative. The J gene is TRBJ2-2, the V gene TRBV9, with D possibly being TRBD1 (6 bases). There are 16 residues in the CDR3. CDR1 and CDR2 from the germline V gene are SGDLS and YYNGEE. Trimming took 2 bases from V and 1 from J, leaving 12 bases between them. The CDR3 region is CASSVRGFMNTGELFF. CDR3 in DNA: TGTGCCAGCAGCGTCAGGGGCTTCATGAACACCGGGGAGCTGTTTTTT.

This clonotype was found many times. This beta chain represents an off-target read in a library built for alpha chains; its size is of limited meaning. The J gene is TRBJ2-2, the V gene TRBV10-2, with D unclear. This CDR3 is built from 14 residues. The germline V and J ends were trimmed by 0 bases and 0 bases, with 2 bases remaining between them. The V gene's germline CDR1 is WSHSY and CDR2 SAAADI. CDR3 nucleotides: TGCGCCAGCAGTGAGTCGCCGAACACCGGGGAGCTGTTTTTT. Its protein is CASSESPNTGELFF.

This clonotype was observed many times. The library was prepared for alpha chains; this beta chain is a stray read, so its frequency means little. The chain joins TRBV28 to TRBJ2-4, with D possibly matching TRBD2 (5 bases). Trimming shortened V by 6 bases and J by 8 bases, and 14 bases separated the two germline ends. The CDR3 is made up of 13 amino acids. Germline V gene lookup returns CDR1 MDHEN and CDR2 SYDVKM. CDR3 nucleotides: TGTGCCAGCAGCCAGACCCAGAGGGACATTCAGTACTTC. Translating gives CASSQTQRDIQYF.

This clonotype was observed at least ten times. The library was prepared for alpha chains; this beta chain is a stray read, so its frequency means little. The V and J genes are TRBV5-1 and TRBJ2-7, with D perhaps TRBD1 (6 bases). The ends were cut back, 4 bases at V and 0 bases at J, with 11 bases in the middle. The CDR3 has 14 amino acids. Germline assignment: CDR1 SGHRS and CDR2 YFSETQ. Here the CDR3 DNA reads TGCGCCAGCAGCATAACAGGGACCTCCTACGAGCAGTACTTC. It codes for CASSITGTSYEQYF.

This clonotype appeared a few times. This beta chain represents an off-target read in a library built for alpha chains; its size is of limited meaning. The rearrangement links TRBV7-2 to TRBJ1-1; D might be TRBD1 (6 bases). The CDR3 is made up of 13 amino acids. Germline V gives CDR1 SGHTA, CDR2 FQGNSA. Trimming stripped 5 bases from V and 3 bases from J, with 10 bases between. DNA for the CDR3: TGTGCCAGCAGCCAGGGGTCTCACACTGAAGCTTTCTTT. This sequence encodes CASSQGSHTEAFF.